These 19 T cell receptor beta chains share one sample of origin, sequenced in a study of shared T cell receptors in the human thymus. The data were produced by immunoSEQ multiplex PCR, yet TCRdb's version contains in-frame clones alone and is incomplete. The profile shows about 730,000 clones, 75% to 90% of them singletons. These data were likewise used in another study, on human thymus T cells.

The source material was thymocytes. These receptors all come from a girl under three years old with a congenital heart defect.

J is TRBJ1-1 and V is TRBV11-2; D may be TRBD1 (5 bases). This CDR3 spans 12 amino acids. CDR1 SGHAT and CDR2 FQNNGV come from the germline V gene. V gave up 7 bases and J gave up 8 bases, with 14 bases separating them. The CDR3 DNA is TGTGCCAGCAAAGCTGTGCGGGGCGAAGCTTTCTTT. Amino acid sequence: CASKAVRGEAFF.

CDR3 coding DNA: TGCGCCAGCAGCTTGAGCTTGAGCGGGGGGGTGTACCAAGAGACCCAGTACTTC. Translation gives CASSLSLSGGVYQETQYF. V gene TRBV5-1 combines with J gene TRBJ2-5; 10 nucleotides line up with TRBD2. There are 18 residues in the CDR3. Germline V gives CDR1 SGHRS, CDR2 YFSETQ. V shed 1 base and J 0 bases; nucleotides not matched to a gene: 9.

The chain combines TRBV10-2 with TRBJ1-1, with D unclear. The germline CDR1 and CDR2 sequences are WSHSY and SAAADI. Trimming stripped 6 bases from V and 1 base from J, with 9 bases between. The CDR3 totals 13 residues. DNA of the CDR3: TGCGCCAGCAGGCGGCGCTCGAACACTGAAGCTTTCTTT. Protein sequence: CASRRRSNTEAFF.

This clone showed up just once. The rearrangement joins TRBV6-4 to TRBJ1-2, with 11 bases that match TRBD1. The V segment lost 4 bases and the J segment 7 bases; nucleotides outside the gene matches: 5. CDR1 and CDR2 (germline): MRHNA, SNTAGT. The length of the CDR3 is 14 residues. CDR3 sequence: CASSATDRGPGYTF. In DNA form, the CDR3 reads TGTGCCAGCAGTGCTACGGACAGGGGGCCTGGCTACACCTTC.

The chain combines TRBV19 with TRBJ2-2; maybe TRBD2 (6 bases). This CDR3 is built from 13 residues. V lost 10 bases and J 3 bases, leaving 12 bases between the germline ends. Germline V gene sequence: CDR1 LNHDA, CDR2 SQIVND (reference sequence). Written as DNA, the CDR3 is TGTGCCACCCGGGACTCTTACACCGGGGAGCTGTTTTTT. Translated: CATRDSYTGELFF.

The genes are TRBV7-3 and TRBJ2-1; perhaps TRBD1 as D (6 bases). CDR3 size: 15 residues. V lost 5 bases, J lost 7 bases, and 18 bases lay in between. The V gene's germline CDR1 is SGHTA and CDR2 FQGTGA. The CDR3 DNA reads TGTGCCAGCAGCAGATCGGGACATACAGTGAATGAGCAGTTCTTC. It encodes CASSRSGHTVNEQFF.

CDR3 bases: TGTGCCAGCACCCGAGCTTTCTTT. Translating it yields CASTRAFF. The chain uses TRBV6-1 and TRBJ1-1, with D unresolved. Germline V gene lookup returns CDR1 MNHNS and CDR2 SASEGT. Trimming took off 7 bases at V and 10 bases at J, with 4 bases between the two ends. The CDR3 has 8 amino acids.

The CDR3 loop is CASSKSRPGQPQGNLNQPQHF. DNA of the CDR3: TGTGCCAGCAGCAAAAGCCGCCCGGGACAGCCCCAGGGTAATCTTAATCAGCCCCAGCATTTT. This rearrangement joins TRBV21-1 to TRBJ1-5; TRBD1 reflects the table's D call only, with no check against the DNA. TRBV21-1 is a recognized pseudogene. The CDR3 has 21 amino acids.

This clone has only a few counts. The chain employs TRBV30 and TRBJ2-5; D might be TRBD2 (6 bases). The end of the DNA aligns better with TRBJ2-7, so the J call may be wrong. The CDR3 extends over 18 amino acids. Germline V gene data show CDR1 as GTSNPN and CDR2 as SVGIG (reference sequence). CDR3 bases: TGTGCCTGGAAATCGGCAGGGACTCCCTTGCGCGGGTCCTACGAGCAGTACTTC. Encoded protein: CAWKSAGTPLRGSYEQYF.

The chain recombines TRBV18 with TRBJ1-3; D is unresolved. Trimming shortened V by 4 bases and J by 0 bases, and 16 bases separated the two germline ends. This CDR3 is 17 amino acids long. Germline-derived CDR1 and CDR2 are KGHSH and LQKENI. The CDR3 sequence: CASSQIQAGFSGNTIYF. CDR3 DNA: TGTGCCAGCTCACAAATTCAAGCGGGTTTCTCTGGAAACACCATATATTTT.

The chain recombines TRBV5-4 with TRBJ1-2; a weak D match, TRBD1 (6 bases). The CDR3 consists of 16 residues. In germline, CDR1 is SGHNT, CDR2 YYREEE (reference sequence). V shed 1 base and J shed 3 bases, with 16 bases lying between them. The CDR3 nucleotides are TGTGCCAGCAGCTTGTGGGTCCGGGGGGCTTACTATGGCTACACCTTC. Residues: CASSLWVRGAYYGYTF.

The count of this clone is one. The V gene is TRBV7-2, the J gene TRBJ2-7, with 13 bases that match TRBD2. Germline V gene data show CDR1 as SGHTA and CDR2 as FQGNSA. CDR3 size: 15 residues. The trim removed 3 bases at V and 1 base at J, leaving 0 bases unmatched. The CDR3 is CASSLGLAGSYEQYF. The CDR3 nucleotides read TGTGCCAGCAGCTTGGGACTAGCGGGGTCCTACGAGCAGTACTTC.

This chain connects TRBV7-6 to TRBJ1-1, with TRBD1 matching 7 bases. CDR1 is SGHVS and CDR2 is FNYEAQ in the germline V gene. V lost 1 base, J lost 2 bases, and 19 bases stayed unmatched. The CDR3 covers 20 residues. The CDR3 coding sequence is TGTGCCAGCAGCTTAGGCCCCCTTGGGTTAACCGGGACAGCAAACACTGAAGCTTTCTTT. This gives the protein CASSLGPLGLTGTANTEAFF.

The J gene is TRBJ2-3, the V gene TRBV6-1; a possible D gene is TRBD2 (5 bases). The germline V gene has CDR1 MNHNS and CDR2 SASEGT. This CDR3 has 15 residues. The germline V and J ends were trimmed by 5 bases and 0 bases, with 12 bases remaining between them. Written as DNA, the CDR3 is TGTGCCAGCAGTCGAGCGGCCCCTAGCACAGATACGCAGTATTTT. Residues: CASSRAAPSTDTQYF.

The chain has TRBV6-6 and TRBJ1-6; D gene uncertain. The V gene's germline CDR1 is MNHNY and CDR2 SVGAGI (reference sequence). Trimming left V 2 bases short and J 0 bases short, with 8 bases between. The CDR3 totals 16 residues. CDR3 region: CASSYGPSSYNSPLHF. The CDR3 bases are TGTGCCAGCAGTTACGGCCCCAGCTCCTATAATTCACCCCTCCACTTT.

The rearrangement links TRBV6-1 to TRBJ1-2, with 7 bases lining up with TRBD1. Germline loops: CDR1 MNHNS, CDR2 SASEGT. The CDR3 length is 11 residues. The junction had 7 bases not matched to a gene; V was cut back by 5 bases and J by 13 bases. The DNA of the CDR3 is TGTGCCAGCAGTAACCGGGACAGAGTCACCTTC. It codes for CASSNRDRVTF.

The J gene is TRBJ1-2, the V gene TRBV7-9, with D perhaps TRBD1 (5 bases). Trimming stripped 0 bases from V and 2 bases from J, with 7 bases between. CDR1 is SEHNR and CDR2 is FQNEAQ in the germline V gene (reference sequence). CDR3 length: 14 amino acids. CDR3 DNA: TGTGCCAGCAGCTTAGCACGGACAAACTATGGCTACACCTTC. Its protein is CASSLARTNYGYTF.

V usage is TRBV18 and J usage is TRBJ2-1, with 8 bases aligning to TRBD1. The J segment lost 4 bases and the V segment lost 6 bases, leaving 8 bases of the junction unmatched. Looked up from germline, CDR1 is KGHSH and CDR2 is LQKENI. The CDR3 runs to 15 residues. The CDR3 protein is CASSSDRDRYNEQFF. CDR3 nucleotide sequence: TGTGCCAGCTCTTCGGATCGGGACAGGTACAATGAGCAGTTCTTC.

This clone turned up a few times. Written as DNA, the CDR3 is TGCGCCAGCAGCCACCTAAATCGACAGGTGAACTCTGGGGCCAACGTCCTGACTTTC. This sequence encodes CASSHLNRQVNSGANVLTF. The chain recombines TRBV4-1 with TRBJ2-6; the D gene is possibly TRBD1 (6 bases). The CDR3 has 19 residues. CDR1 and CDR2 from the germline V gene are MGHRA and YSYEKL. V shed 3 bases and J shed 0 bases, with 18 bases lying between them.